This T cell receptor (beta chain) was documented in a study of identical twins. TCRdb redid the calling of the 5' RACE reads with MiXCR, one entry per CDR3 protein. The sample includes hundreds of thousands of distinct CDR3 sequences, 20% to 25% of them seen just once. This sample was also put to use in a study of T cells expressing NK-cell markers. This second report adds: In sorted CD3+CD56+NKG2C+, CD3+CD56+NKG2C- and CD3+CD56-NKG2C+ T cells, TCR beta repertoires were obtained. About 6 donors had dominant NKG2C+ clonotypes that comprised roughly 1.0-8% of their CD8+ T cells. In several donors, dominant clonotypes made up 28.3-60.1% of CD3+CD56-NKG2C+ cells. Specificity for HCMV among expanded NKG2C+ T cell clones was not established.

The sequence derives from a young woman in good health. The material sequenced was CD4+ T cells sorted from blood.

CDR3 sequence (DNA): TGTGCCAGCAGCGTAGCAGCCGGACAGGACACCGGGGAGCTGTTTTTT. This codes for CASSVAAGQDTGELFF. This sequence joins TRBV9 and TRBJ2-2, with 7 bases aligning to TRBD1. J lost 3 bases, V lost 0 bases, and 5 bases had no gene match. The CDR3 consists of 16 residues. Germline V gene lookup returns CDR1 SGDLS and CDR2 YYNGEE.